The source of this T cell receptor (beta chain) is a study of PD-L1 blockade in urothelial cancer (dated by TCRdb to 2015 to 2018). Describing the broader study: All patients started therapy at some point between 2014 and 2016 and received atezolizumab 1,200 mg intravenously every 3 weeks. About nine tenths of the roughly 30 patients were males with bladder-origin urothelial cancer, and about 65% of the roughly 30 reported a prior smoking history. An ECOG performance status of 0 or 1 was recorded for the patients, and 0 to 3 prior chemotherapy regimens had been received by the patients. Blood samples were analyzed at 3 weeks after treatment start (second dose) and at 6 weeks after treatment start. Blood samples gave median yields of around 140,000 T cells and over 80,000 unique TCRs, along with a median clonality of 0.080. An exploratory multi-omic analysis was conducted of the somatic, immune and clinical correlates of response to PD-L1 blockade with atezolizumab in urothelial cancer. Pretreatment tumor samples and matched peripheral blood, collected serially before and after atezolizumab treatment, underwent TCR sequencing. Durable clinical benefit was defined as a progression-free survival longer than 6 months, and TCR features were additionally tested against progression-free survival and overall survival. Whole exome sequencing and RNA sequencing of pretreatment tumors were performed alongside TCR sequencing in the same patients. Ten or so patients reached durable clinical benefit, while around 19 patients did not. Twenty-nine patients had pretreatment blood TCR-seq, roughly 24 had at least one posttreatment blood collection, and roughly 24 had tumor TCR-seq.

A total of around 30 patients with locally advanced or metastatic urothelial carcinoma, treated at Memorial Sloan Kettering on a trial protocol, made up the cohort. Peripheral blood mononuclear cells were collected pretreatment and during treatment, at between 1 and 8 total time points per patient. The Qiagen DNeasy Blood extraction kit was used to purify genomic DNA from total PBMCs and tumor samples. PBMCs were collected pretreatment and during treatment, and were isolated and stored as previously described. Broad study findings and their caveats: Small sample size (n ≈ 27) and many exploratory analyses mean the results are intended to be hypothesis-generating. Improved progression-free and overall survival was found to be associated with pretreatment peripheral blood TCR clonality below the median. Among patients with durable benefit, tumor-associated TCR clones showed greater expansion in peripheral blood 3 weeks after treatment started (n of about 20, p = 0.022).

From cysteine to phenylalanine, the CDR3 is 12 amino acids long. The entry retains the CDR3 DNA only, 36 bases that are in frame from base 1. Per the germline V gene (reference sequence), SEHNR is the CDR1 and FQNEAQ is the CDR2. V lost 2 bases and J lost 2 bases; the stretch between them is 3 bases long. Synthetic TCR analog templates were spiked into each PCR so that absolute template abundance could be estimated from read counts. Using the immunoSEQ assay, TCRbeta CDR3 regions were amplified from genomic DNA with bias-controlled V and J gene primers. Sequencing of rearranged TCRbeta segments was done at approximately 20X coverage. Per the original workflow: Sequencing errors were corrected by clustering, and CDR3s were annotated against IMGT so that V, D and J genes could be assigned. Downstream analyses used only productive TCRbeta rearrangements, leaving out any out-of-frame or stop-codon sequences. Clonality was calculated as one minus the Shannon entropy normalized by the log of the number of unique productive sequences. Fisher's exact test with Benjamini-Hochberg correction, at a threshold of adjusted p below 0.01, was used to find clones that differed between time points or between blood and tumor. Sourced from immuneACCESS, this table was stored by TCRdb with only in-frame sequences that have V and J called. A share of the clones is absent; for the studies checked, an unresolved V gene accounts for under half, and the remainder has no known explanation. For V, J and clone size, that table is used; D and trimming come from the DNA. In all, the sample holds 60,000 or so clones, and roughly 80% of those were seen once. The leading ten clones occupy 4.5% of the sample.

In the case of this clone: Its target antigen remains unknown. No base-level quality is on record; no much larger clone is a single base apart.

The rearranged segments are TRBV7-9 and TRBJ1-1, with the D segment identity uncertain. This TCR was recovered from a man aged 70-80 years with urothelial cancer. The sequences come from PBMCs, collected around atezolizumab (anti-PD-L1) treatment. The DNA sequence is as follows: TGTGCCAGCAGCTTACTCAACACTGAAGCTTTCTTT. This translates into CASSLLNTEAFF.